Following are 6 T cell receptor beta chains from one sample sequenced in a study of T-cell reconstitution after alpha-beta-depleted transplantation in children. Library preparation (for TCRbeta) was performed with unique molecular identifiers. TCRdb called the PCR reads again in MiXCR, with one record for every CDR3 protein. The table records some 600,000 distinct CDR3 sequences, 10% to 15% of them present only once. The sample in question was PBMCs, mostly from graft donor cells, obtained 360 days after TCRalphabeta/CD19-depleted stem cell transplant. Receptors originate from a male patient younger than 18 who had a stem cell transplant for acute myeloid leukemia, so the T cells may come from the graft donor.

This clonotype has only a few counts. The CDR3 nucleotides read TGTGCCAGCAGCCAGCACCTAGCGGGAAACGAGCAGTACTTC. Amino acids: CASSQHLAGNEQYF. This chain joins TRBV3-1 and TRBJ2-7, with TRBD2 matching over 9 bases. Germline V gene sequence: CDR1 LGHDT, CDR2 YNNKEL (reference sequence). V was pared by 3 bases and J by 5 bases, with 5 bases of the junction left unmatched. The CDR3 sequence is 14 residues long.

Concerning this clonotype: A much larger clone sits a single nucleotide away, making a read error possible. The V gene is TRBV5-1, the J gene TRBJ2-7; perhaps D is TRBD1 or TRBD2 (5 bases each). Germline V CDR1 and CDR2: SGHRS, YFSETQ. Trimming removed 4 bases from V and 2 bases from J, with 16 bases in between. The CDR3 has 15 amino acids. The CDR3 DNA reads as TGCGCCAGCAGCGCCACCGGGACGTACACCTACGAGCAGTACTTC. Protein: CASSATGTYTYEQYF.

This clonotype came up many times. CDR3 sequence (DNA): TGTGCCAGCTCACCTAGCGGGCCGTCCTACGAGCAGTACTTC. Its translation is CASSPSGPSYEQYF. The gene calls are TRBV18 and TRBJ2-7, with TRBD2 matching 7 bases. Trimming at V came to 3 bases and at J to 1 base, leaving 3 bases not matched to a gene. CDR3 length: 14 amino acids. Germline V gene lookup returns CDR1 KGHSH and CDR2 LQKENI.

This rearrangement joins TRBV5-1 to TRBJ2-1; tentatively, D is TRBD2 (5 bases). The CDR3 runs to 16 residues. The germline gives CDR1 SGHRS, CDR2 YFSETQ. V lost 5 bases, J lost 0 bases, and 15 bases lay in between. CDR3 coding DNA: TGCGCCAGCAGATCCCAAGCGGTAAGCTCCTACAATGAGCAGTTCTTC. It codes for CASRSQAVSSYNEQFF.

The rearrangement uses TRBV5-1 and TRBJ2-2, with D possibly TRBD1 on 6 matching bases. V lost 3 bases to trimming and J lost 1 base, with 10 bases between them. Germline-derived CDR1 and CDR2 are SGHRS and YFSETQ. The CDR3 spans 15 residues. CDR3 amino acids: CASSWAGENTGELFF. The CDR3 coding sequence is TGCGCCAGCAGCTGGGCAGGGGAGAACACCGGGGAGCTGTTTTTT.

This clonotype was seen only a few times. This chain connects TRBV29-1 to TRBJ2-2; D may be TRBD2 (6 bases). V was cut by 4 bases and J by 7 bases, with 10 bases left in between. The CDR3 is 12 residues long. Germline lookup yields CDR1 SQVTM and CDR2 ANQGSEA. In DNA form, the CDR3 reads TGCAGCGTTGGGGACTCCATCGGGGAGCTGTTTTTT. The encoded protein is CSVGDSIGELFF.